This T cell receptor beta chain was sequenced in a study of blood T cell repertoires in COVID-19. Study details: Sources were T cells, B-cell-depleted T cells, or PBMCs; the material itself was cDNA or gDNA.

TCRdb's table, derived via immunoSEQ multiplex PCR, lists solely in-frame clones and lacks some. The sample gives roughly 50,000 clones, about 76% of which show up once; around 20% is in the top ten. Trimming cost V 4 bases and J 1 base, with 16 bases left between them. The CDR3 loop spans 16 amino acids. CDR1 and CDR2 (germline): LNHDA, SQIVND (reference sequence). This clonotype was sampled from a human donor with active or convalescent COVID-19. The donor label of this sample is uncertain. The gene calls are TRBV19 and TRBJ1-1; maybe TRBD1 (6 bases). Material: peripheral blood. The CDR3, as DNA: TGTGCCAGTAGTAGGGGAGGGGGGGACACGAACACTGAAGCTTTCTTT. This codes for CASSRGGGDTNTEAFF.